This is a list of T cell receptor beta chains from one sample in a study of patients and donors after allogeneic stem cell transplantation. MiXCR was run by TCRdb on the RT-PCR reads, yielding one entry per CDR3 protein. The table records 70,000 to 75,000 distinct CDR3 sequences, more than 20% of them present only once. Sequenced material: blood, either unsorted or a sorted T cell fraction (not recorded which). All receptors derive from a human donor who was either an allogeneic HSCT recipient or a stem cell or donor lymphocyte infusion donor (not recorded which). It is not recorded whose cells these are; they may come from a transplant donor. Each CDR3 is given with its conserved first and last residue. A D gene is named only where the DNA matches it firmly. Not all rows give a size; the values are once, few, many and, for expanded clones, a class.

J,V,size,D,CDR3,DNA
TRBJ1-2,TRBV5-1,-,-,CASSLEGGLWQGYTF,TGCGCCAGCAGCTTGGAAGGCGGATTGTGGCAGGGCTACACCTTC
TRBJ2-5,TRBV7-7,few,TRBD2,CASSPGGSGGQETQYF,TGTGCCAGCAGCCCCGGCGGTAGCGGGGGGCAAGAGACCCAGTACTTC
TRBJ1-2,TRBV12-3/TRBV12-4,few,-,CASSLDLSWQGPPNYGYTF,TGTGCCAGCAGTTTAGACTTGAGTTGGCAGGGGCCCCCAAACTATGGCTACACCTTC
TRBJ2-2,TRBV7-6,-,-,CASSLAVENTGELFF,TGTGCCAGCAGCTTAGCGGTGGAAAACACCGGGGAGCTGTTTTTT
TRBJ1-3,TRBV5-1,-,-,CASSSREAFGNTIYF,TGCGCCAGCAGCTCCAGGGAGGCGTTCGGAAACACCATATATTTT
TRBJ2-7,TRBV29-1,-,-,CSVGVGISYEQYF,TGCAGCGTTGGCGTCGGGATCTCCTACGAGCAGTACTTC
TRBJ1-1,TRBV29-1,-,-,CSVGWWGDGTEAFF,TGCAGCGTTGGCTGGTGGGGGGATGGCACTGAAGCTTTCTTT
TRBJ2-1,TRBV6-5,-,-,CATKVGYNEQFF,TGTGCCACCAAAGTGGGGTACAATGAGCAGTTCTTC
TRBJ1-5,TRBV6-2/TRBV6-3,many,-,CASSWTEARRPQHF,TGTGCCAGCAGTTGGACAGAGGCCCGTCGGCCCCAGCATTTT
TRBJ1-3,TRBV12-3/TRBV12-4,-,-,CASSSRQGNTIYF,TGTGCCAGCAGTTCGCGCCAGGGAAACACCATATATTTT
TRBJ1-6,TRBV19,-,-,CASTPTALNSPLHF,TGTGCCAGTACCCCGACAGCCCTTAATTCACCCCTCCACTTT
TRBJ2-5,TRBV5-1,few,-,CASSSFSQETQYF,TGCGCCAGCAGCTCATTCTCGCAGGAGACCCAGTACTTC
TRBJ1-4,TRBV5-1,few,TRBD1,CASSLGPGQGNEKLFF,TGCGCCAGCAGCTTAGGTCCGGGACAGGGGAATGAAAAACTGTTTTTT
TRBJ2-1,TRBV18,-,-,CASSPLDGAYNEQFF,TGTGCCAGCTCACCCTTGGACGGGGCCTACAATGAGCAGTTCTTC
TRBJ1-1,TRBV7-9,many,-,CASTYTEAFF,TGTGCCAGCACCTACACTGAAGCTTTCTTT
TRBJ1-1,TRBV2,many,-,CASSESGGTEAFF,TGTGCCAGCAGTGAATCCGGGGGCACTGAAGCTTTCTTT
TRBJ2-2,TRBV24-1,-,-,CATSDPYTGELFF,TGTGCCACCAGTGACCCCTATACCGGGGAGCTGTTTTTT
TRBJ1-5,TRBV11-3,few,-,CASSLQGSNQPQHF,TGTGCCAGCAGCTTACAGGGGAGCAATCAGCCCCAGCATTTT
TRBJ1-1,TRBV10-3,-,TRBD1,CAISGQGAVDTEAFF,TGTGCCATCAGTGGACAGGGGGCGGTGGACACTGAAGCTTTCTTT
TRBJ2-7,TRBV3-1,-,-,CASSEEGGYSYEQYF,TGTGCCAGCAGCGAGGAGGGGGGCTACTCCTACGAGCAGTACTTC
TRBJ2-1,TRBV30,many,-,CAWSVQGGASEQFF,TGTGCCTGGAGTGTACAAGGGGGGGCTAGTGAGCAGTTCTTC
TRBJ2-3,TRBV9,few,-,CASSPGPPTDTQYF,TGTGCCAGCAGCCCCGGGCCTCCCACAGATACGCAGTATTTT
TRBJ1-1,TRBV5-1,few,-,CASSRADRLMNTEAFF,TGCGCCAGCAGCCGTGCGGATAGGCTGATGAACACTGAAGCTTTCTTT
TRBJ1-4,TRBV12-3/TRBV12-4,-,-,CASSFGGTGEKLFF,TGTGCCAGCAGTTTCGGAGGAACAGGTGAAAAACTGTTTTTT
TRBJ1-1,TRBV6-2/TRBV6-3,few,-,CASSLLSNTEAFF,TGTGCCAGCAGTTTGTTGTCGAACACTGAAGCTTTCTTT
TRBJ2-1,TRBV18,few,-,CASSRRTVLNEQFF,TGTGCCAGCTCACGCCGGACAGTGCTCAATGAGCAGTTCTTC
TRBJ1-2,TRBV18,once,-,CASSWRYYGYTF,TGTGCCAGCTCATGGAGATACTATGGCTACACCTTC
TRBJ1-2,TRBV3-1,-,-,CASSQVSQKLGYTF,TGTGCCAGCAGCCAAGTCAGCCAGAAGTTGGGCTACACCTTC
TRBJ1-4,TRBV19,-,-,CASRLVGEKLFF,TGTGCCAGTCGCCTTGTCGGTGAAAAACTGTTTTTT
TRBJ1-1,TRBV7-8,few,-,CASSLPMDSEAFF,TGTGCCAGCAGCTTACCCATGGACAGTGAAGCTTTCTTT
TRBJ2-2,TRBV7-9,-,-,CASSWGVAANTGELFF,TGTGCCAGCAGCTGGGGGGTAGCGGCGAACACCGGGGAGCTGTTTTTT
TRBJ2-1,TRBV6-5,-,TRBD2,CASSYGPGAAGSYNEQFF,TGTGCCAGCAGTTACGGGCCGGGTGCAGCGGGGTCCTACAATGAGCAGTTCTTC
TRBJ1-1,TRBV5-5,-,TRBD1,CASSGRQGMNTEAFF,TGTGCCAGCAGCGGTAGACAGGGGATGAACACTGAAGCTTTCTTT
TRBJ2-1,TRBV7-3,once,TRBD2,CASSLVASGSLYEQFF,TGTGCCAGCAGCCTCGTTGCTAGCGGGAGTTTGTATGAGCAGTTCTTC
TRBJ1-1,TRBV11-1,many,-,CASSLFEGTEAFF,TGTGCCAGCAGCTTATTCGAGGGTACTGAAGCTTTCTTT
TRBJ2-7,TRBV5-1,-,TRBD2,CASSLYPGAGLAGWLEQYF,TGCGCCAGCAGCTTGTACCCCGGGGCTGGACTAGCGGGCTGGCTCGAGCAGTACTTC
TRBJ1-2,TRBV3-1,few,-,CASSQAGARGLYGYTF,TGTGCCAGCAGCCAAGCGGGGGCGCGGGGCCTCTATGGCTACACCTTC
TRBJ1-5,TRBV9,-,TRBD1,CASSVGQGAGQPQHF,TGTGCCAGCAGCGTAGGACAGGGGGCAGGTCAGCCCCAGCATTTT
TRBJ2-7,TRBV6-5,-,-,CASTNARDGTYEQYF,TGTGCCAGCACCAATGCCCGGGACGGGACCTACGAGCAGTACTTC
TRBJ1-1,TRBV12-3/TRBV12-4,-,-,CASSFFRYTEAFF,TGTGCCAGCAGTTTCTTCAGGTACACTGAAGCTTTCTTT
TRBJ1-2,TRBV12-3/TRBV12-4,few,-,CASSVTVINNYGYTF,TGTGCCAGCAGTGTGACAGTGATTAATAACTATGGCTACACCTTC
TRBJ2-1,TRBV7-9,few,-,CASTSVDRAEQFF,TGTGCCAGCACCTCGGTTGATCGGGCTGAGCAGTTCTTC
TRBJ1-1,TRBV7-9,many,TRBD1,CASSLQGTANTEAFF,TGTGCCAGCAGCTTACAAGGGACAGCTAACACTGAAGCTTTCTTT
TRBJ2-5,TRBV21-1,-,-,CASSKVERDGGETQYF,TGTGCCAGCAGCAAAGTGGAGCGGGACGGAGGGGAGACCCAGTACTTC
TRBJ2-4,TRBV18,-,-,CASSPEAGFGIQYF,TGTGCCAGCTCACCAGAGGCGGGGTTCGGCATTCAGTACTTC
TRBJ1-1,TRBV3-1,-,-,CASSHIFRATEAFF,TGTGCCAGCAGCCATATTTTCCGTGCCACTGAAGCTTTCTTT
TRBJ1-5,TRBV7-2,few,-,CASSLEQNQPQHF,TGTGCCAGCAGCTTAGAACAGAATCAGCCCCAGCATTTT
TRBJ2-7,TRBV10-3,-,-,CAISGTPVSEQYF,TGTGCCATCAGCGGGACTCCGGTATCCGAGCAGTACTTC
TRBJ2-1,TRBV7-9,-,TRBD2,CASSPQRELNEQFF,TGTGCCAGCAGCCCCCAGCGGGAGCTCAATGAGCAGTTCTTC
TRBJ1-2,TRBV6-2/TRBV6-3,few,-,CASSHRRGYTF,TGTGCCAGCAGCCACCGGCGGGGCTACACCTTC
TRBJ2-3,TRBV5-1,few,-,CASSPGEVTDTQYF,TGCGCCAGCAGCCCAGGGGAGGTCACAGATACGCAGTATTTT
TRBJ2-2,TRBV12-3/TRBV12-4,few,-,CASSFHTGELFF,TGTGCCAGCAGTTTTCACACCGGGGAGCTGTTTTTT
TRBJ1-2,TRBV5-1,many,-,CASSLAPANYGYTF,TGCGCCAGCAGCTTGGCCCCTGCTAACTATGGCTACACCTTC
TRBJ2-1,TRBV21-1,-,-,CASIQGQGQNEQFF,TGTGCCAGCATCCAGGGACAGGGTCAGAATGAGCAGTTCTTC
TRBJ1-4,TRBV20-1,-,-,CSARAPGPNEKLFF,TGCAGTGCTAGAGCGCCAGGCCCTAATGAAAAACTGTTTTTT